This entry lists 22 T cell receptor beta chains sequenced from one sample in a study of blood T cell repertoires in COVID-19. Measured with immunoSEQ multiplex PCR; TCRdb has only the in-frame clones, and not every one. This table holds just under 150,000 clones, approximately 84% found once. Specimen: peripheral blood. The receptors were sampled from a human donor with acute or convalescent COVID-19. The donor label of this sample is uncertain.

The V call is TRBV19, the J call TRBJ1-1, with D possibly TRBD1 on 6 matching bases. CDR1 LNHDA and CDR2 SQIVND come from the germline V gene (reference sequence). The germline V and J ends were trimmed by 4 bases and 6 bases, with 15 bases remaining between them. The CDR3 is 14 residues long. The CDR3 nucleotides are TGTGCCAGTAGTAAGGCGACAGGTTTCGCTGAAGCTTTCTTT. Encoded protein: CASSKATGFAEAFF.

The chain joins TRBV9 to TRBJ1-1, with 7 nucleotides matching TRBD1. CDR3 length equals 15 residues. V was pared by 0 bases and J by 4 bases, with 6 bases of the junction left unmatched. Germline values: CDR1 SGDLS, CDR2 YYNGEE. CDR3 coding DNA: TGTGCCAGCAGCGTAGCCCCGACAGGGATCACTGAAGCTTTCTTT. Its protein is CASSVAPTGITEAFF.

This clone was counted a single time. The chain's CDR3 is CASSLVGIAGTGRNIQYF. DNA for the CDR3: TGTGCCAGCAGCTTAGTAGGGATAGCCGGGACAGGGAGAAACATTCAGTACTTC. V is TRBV11-2 and J is TRBJ2-4; 9 bases fit TRBD1. V lost 1 base to trimming and J lost 6 bases; unmatched junction nucleotides: 13. The CDR3 is 18 residues long. From germline, CDR1 is SGHAT and CDR2 FQNNGV.

The chain joins TRBV5-1 to TRBJ2-4; 9 bases line up with TRBD2. Looked up from germline, CDR1 is SGHRS and CDR2 is YFSETQ. V dropped 2 bases and J dropped 3; count of bases not matched to a gene: 6. The CDR3 runs to 16 residues. The CDR3 reads CASSFSSGVFKNIQYF. CDR3 DNA: TGCGCCAGCAGCTTCTCTAGCGGGGTATTCAAAAACATTCAGTACTTC.

The chain couples TRBV20-1 to TRBJ1-1; D is uncertain. The CDR3 has 13 residues. Germline V CDR1 and CDR2: DFQATT, SNEGSKA (reference sequence). Trimming took 3 bases from V and 0 from J, leaving 8 bases between them. The CDR3 sequence is CSASSRLNTEAFF. As DNA, the CDR3 is TGCAGTGCTAGTTCCAGGTTGAACACTGAAGCTTTCTTT.

The V call is TRBV21-1, the J call TRBJ1-5; TRBD1 is the table's D call and was not checked against the DNA. TRBV21-1 is an annotated pseudogene. The CDR3 covers 17 residues. CDR3: CASSKVLVIHSNQPQHF. CDR3 DNA sequence: TGTGCCAGCAGCAAAGTCCTGGTTATACATAGCAATCAGCCCCAGCATTTT.

This sequence joins TRBV19 and TRBJ2-5; TRBD2 might be the D (5 bases). Per the germline V gene, CDR1 is LNHDA and CDR2 is SQIVND (reference sequence). This CDR3 region has 12 residues. The ends were cut back, 5 bases at V and 9 bases at J, with 13 bases in the middle. The CDR3 reads CASSYSPGSQYF. The CDR3 DNA is TGTGCCAGTAGTTATTCCCCGGGGTCCCAGTACTTC.

This sequence joins TRBV6-5 and TRBJ2-5, with unresolved D. The CDR3 has 14 residues. The V end was cut by 7 bases, the J end by 0 bases, with 12 bases between. The germline gives CDR1 MNHEY, CDR2 SVGAGI. The CDR3 reads CASNTLEYQETQYF. CDR3 DNA sequence: TGTGCCAGCAACACCCTGGAGTACCAAGAGACCCAGTACTTC.

The CDR3 reads CASSSTGYANEKLFF. CDR3 nucleotides: TGTGCCAGCAGCTCTACAGGGTACGCTAATGAAAAACTGTTTTTT. The V call is TRBV5-6, the J call TRBJ1-4, with TRBD1 as a possible D gene (6 bases). With 3 bases removed from V and 3 bases from J, the gap between germline ends came to 12 bases. Germline assignment: CDR1 SGHDT and CDR2 YYEEEE. This CDR3 spans 15 amino acids.

The gene calls are TRBV5-4 and TRBJ2-7; possible D gene TRBD1, 5 bases. Trimming cost V 0 bases and J 7 bases, with 11 bases left between them. This CDR3 contains 13 residues. CDR1 is SGHNT and CDR2 is YYREEE in the germline V gene (reference sequence). The CDR3 loop reads CASSLEGAREQYF. In DNA form, the CDR3 reads TGTGCCAGCAGCTTGGAAGGGGCGCGTGAGCAGTACTTC.

The rearrangement links TRBV5-1 to TRBJ1-6; 10 nucleotides agree with TRBD1. Germline V lookup: CDR1 SGHRS, CDR2 YFSETQ. This CDR3 contains 14 residues. With 2 bases clipped from V and 9 bases from J, the junction kept 2 bases outside the gene matches. The CDR3 sequence is CASSFGQGGSPLHF. CDR3 DNA sequence: TGCGCCAGCAGCTTCGGACAGGGGGGTTCACCCCTCCACTTT.

The V and J genes are TRBV4-2 and TRBJ1-6; D is uncertain. The CDR3 spans 19 residues. CDR1 and CDR2 (germline): LGHNA, YNFKEQ. V dropped 2 bases and J dropped 0 bases, with 17 bases sitting between them. As DNA, the CDR3 is TGTGCCAGCAGCCAACCTTCCGGACCGGGGAGCTCCTATAATTCACCCCTCCACTTT. It specifies CASSQPSGPGSSYNSPLHF.

This clone has a handful of counts. The chain uses TRBV6-4 and TRBJ2-7; D is unresolved. The CDR3 is 15 residues long. CDR1 is MRHNA and CDR2 is SNTAGT in the germline V gene. The germline V and J ends were trimmed by 8 bases and 2 bases, with 19 bases remaining between them. CDR3: CASPPKNSLPYEQYF. CDR3 nucleotide sequence: TGTGCCAGCCCCCCGAAAAACAGTTTACCCTACGAGCAGTACTTC.

The V call is TRBV7-2, the J call TRBJ2-3; maybe TRBD1 (6 bases). The CDR3 is made up of 16 amino acids. Germline values: CDR1 SGHTA, CDR2 FQGNSA. Trimming stripped 5 bases from V and 2 bases from J, with 17 bases between. CDR3 region: CASSIDQGRITDTQYF. CDR3 coding DNA: TGTGCCAGCAGCATAGACCAGGGGCGGATCACAGATACGCAGTATTTT.

V usage is TRBV3-1 (or the pseudogene TRBV3-2) and J usage is TRBJ1-2; D remains unclear. CDR3 length equals 14 residues. V shed 0 bases and J shed 8 bases, with 13 bases lying between them. The germline CDR1 and CDR2 sequences are LGHDT and YNNKEL (reference sequence). CDR3 nucleotide sequence: TGTGCCAGCAGCCAAGATTACGGCGGGGAGGGCTACACCTTC. It encodes CASSQDYGGEGYTF.

The V gene is TRBV19, the J gene TRBJ1-1; possibly TRBD1 for D (5 bases). CDR1 is LNHDA, CDR2 SQIVND, per germline (reference sequence). The CDR3 is made up of 14 amino acids. V gave up 8 bases and J gave up 3 bases, with 16 bases separating them. CDR3 nucleotide sequence: TGTGCCAGTGCCCTCAGGGAAGAGGACACTGAAGCTTTCTTT. Protein sequence: CASALREEDTEAFF.

The J gene is TRBJ2-1, the V gene TRBV19; 8 bases are a match to TRBD2. CDR3 length: 16 residues. J lost 7 bases, V lost 1 base, and 9 bases had no gene match. CDR1 is LNHDA and CDR2 is SQIVND in the germline V gene (reference sequence). CDR3 DNA: TGTGCCAGTAGTATAGGACCGGGAGGGCCCCGGAATGAGCAGTTCTTC. Residues: CASSIGPGGPRNEQFF.

The rearrangement uses TRBV6-1 and TRBJ2-7; 7 bases match TRBD1. Germline CDR1 reads MNHNS; CDR2 reads SASEGT. There are 14 residues in the CDR3. V trimming: 6 bases; J trimming: 2 bases; junction bases outside the gene matches: 7. This chain's CDR3 is CASSPGTAPYEQYF. The DNA for the CDR3 is TGTGCCAGCAGCCCCGGGACAGCTCCCTACGAGCAGTACTTC.

The chain combines TRBV19 with TRBJ1-4; weak D call: TRBD1 (6 bases). This CDR3 has 16 residues. Deletions cut 3 bases from V and 0 bases from J, with 11 bases between. The germline V gene has CDR1 LNHDA and CDR2 SQIVND (reference sequence). This CDR3 is CASSIRTDATNEKLFF. The CDR3 DNA follows: TGTGCCAGTAGTATCCGGACAGATGCAACTAATGAAAAACTGTTTTTT.

V gene TRBV5-1 combines with J gene TRBJ1-3, with D hard to call. The germline V gene encodes CDR1 SGHRS and CDR2 YFSETQ. V shed 4 bases and J shed 0 bases, with 11 bases lying between them. This CDR3 has 15 amino acids. CDR3 amino acids: CASSQSAVSGNTIYF. The CDR3 DNA sequence: TGCGCCAGCAGCCAAAGCGCGGTCTCTGGAAACACCATATATTTT.

The chain joins TRBV6-4 to TRBJ2-3; 15 bases fit TRBD2. This CDR3 comprises 17 residues. The J segment lost 0 bases and the V segment lost 5 bases, leaving 3 bases of the junction unmatched. Germline assignment: CDR1 MRHNA and CDR2 SNTAGT. In DNA form, the CDR3 reads TGTGCCAGCAGTACCGGGACTAGCGGGGGGAGCACAGATACGCAGTATTTT. Its translation is CASSTGTSGGSTDTQYF.

This clone was counted a single time. DNA of the CDR3: TGTGCCAGCAGTTACGGGCTCTACGGCACTGAAGCTTTCTTT. It encodes CASSYGLYGTEAFF. This chain joins TRBV6-5 and TRBJ1-1; D is undetermined. Germline V gene sequence: CDR1 MNHEY, CDR2 SVGAGI. Trimming pared 2 bases from V and 4 bases from J, leaving 11 bases between. The CDR3 is made up of 14 amino acids.